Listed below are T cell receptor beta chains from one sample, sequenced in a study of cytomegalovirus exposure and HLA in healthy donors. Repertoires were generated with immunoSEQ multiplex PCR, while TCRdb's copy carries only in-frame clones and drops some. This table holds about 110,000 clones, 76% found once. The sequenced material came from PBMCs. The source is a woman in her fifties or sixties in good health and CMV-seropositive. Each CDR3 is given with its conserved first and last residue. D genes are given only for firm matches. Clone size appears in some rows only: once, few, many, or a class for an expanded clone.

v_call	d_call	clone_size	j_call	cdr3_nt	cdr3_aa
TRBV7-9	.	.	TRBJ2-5	TGTGCCAGCAGCTCCCCGGGACTTCAACAGGGGGAGACCCAGTACTTC	CASSSPGLQQGETQYF
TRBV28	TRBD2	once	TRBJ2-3	TGTGCCAGCACGAAGGGCGGGGGGGCTGGTACGCAGTATTTT	CASTKGGGAGTQYF
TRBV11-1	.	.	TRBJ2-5	TGTGCCAGCAGCCGTAGAGGGGGGGTCGAGACCCAGTACTTC	CASSRRGGVETQYF
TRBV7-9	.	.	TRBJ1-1	TGTGCCAGCAGCCTAGTTGCGCACTTGAACACTGAAGCTTTCTTT	CASSLVAHLNTEAFF
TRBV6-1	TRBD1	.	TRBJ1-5	TGTGCCAGCAGGCCGACAGGGGGGCAGCCCCAGCATTTT	CASRPTGGQPQHF
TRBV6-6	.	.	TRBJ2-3	TGTGCCAGCAGTACAACAGATACGCAGTATTTT	CASSTTDTQYF
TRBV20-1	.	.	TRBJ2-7	TGCGCAATACCGGGACTCTACGAGCAGTACTTC	CAIPGLYEQYF
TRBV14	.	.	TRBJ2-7	TGTGCCAGCAGCCAGTTCGGACAGCCCTACGAGCAGTACTTC	CASSQFGQPYEQYF
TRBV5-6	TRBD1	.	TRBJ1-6	TGTGCCAGCAGCCGGGGGACAGGGGAAAGGGATTCACCCCTCCACTTT	CASSRGTGERDSPLHF
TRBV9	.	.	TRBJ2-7	TGTGCCAGCAGCCCCCGGAGCTCCTACGAGCAGTACTTC	CASSPRSSYEQYF
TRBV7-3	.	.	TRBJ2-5	TGTGCCAGCAGCTTAAGCGGCCGGACAGAAGAGACCCAGTACTTC	CASSLSGRTEETQYF
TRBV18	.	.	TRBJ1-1	TGTGCCAGCTCACCGGAGCTGAACACTGAAGCTTTCTTT	CASSPELNTEAFF
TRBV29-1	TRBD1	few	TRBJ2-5	TGCAGCGTCGTCGCGACAGGGTTCGAGACCCAGTACTTC	CSVVATGFETQYF
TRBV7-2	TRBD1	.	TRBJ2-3	TGTGCCAGCAGCACACAGGGGTTCACAGATACGCAGTATTTT	CASSTQGFTDTQYF
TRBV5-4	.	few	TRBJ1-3	TGTGCCAGCAGCCCCCGGGGAGGCTCTGGAAACACCATATATTTT	CASSPRGGSGNTIYF
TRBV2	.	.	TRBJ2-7	TGTGCCAGCATCTGGGAGATTAATATACGCTACGAGCAGTACTTC	CASIWEINIRYEQYF
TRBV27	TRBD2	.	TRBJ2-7	TGTGCCAGCACCCCAACCGGGACTAGCGGGTGGTACTTC	CASTPTGTSGWYF
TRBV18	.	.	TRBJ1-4	TGTGCCAGCTCACCACGGCCGGGAACTAATGAAAAACTGTTTTTT	CASSPRPGTNEKLFF
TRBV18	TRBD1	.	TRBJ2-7	TGTGCCAGCTCACCCTCCGGACAGGGCGAGCAGTACTTC	CASSPSGQGEQYF
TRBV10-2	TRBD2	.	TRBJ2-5	TGCGCCAGCACCACACTAGCGCAGGAGACCCAGTACTTC	CASTTLAQETQYF
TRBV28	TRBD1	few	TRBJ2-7	TGTGCCAGCAGTTCCTTGACAGGGGGATTCGACGAGCAGTACTTC	CASSSLTGGFDEQYF
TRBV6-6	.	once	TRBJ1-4	TGTGCCAGCAGTTACCTCCACGGGGGTTGGAATGAAAAACTGTTTTTT	CASSYLHGGWNEKLFF
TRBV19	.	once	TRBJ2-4	TGTGCCAGTAGTATTATCGCCTACCTAGGACAGACCGACTTC	CASSIIAYLGQTDF
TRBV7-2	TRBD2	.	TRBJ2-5	TGTGCCAGCAGCTTAGGCCCAGGGAGGGGCCAAGAGACCCAGTACTTC	CASSLGPGRGQETQYF
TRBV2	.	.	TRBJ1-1	TGTGCCAGCCTCCCCAGGGTCGCGAACACTGAAGCTTTCTTT	CASLPRVANTEAFF
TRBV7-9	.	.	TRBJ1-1	TGTGCCAGCAGCTTCACCCTCGACAGTGAAGCTTTCTTT	CASSFTLDSEAFF
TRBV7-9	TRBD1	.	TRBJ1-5	TGTGCCAGCAGCTTAGGCGGGACAGAAAGGGATCAGCCCCAGCATTTT	CASSLGGTERDQPQHF
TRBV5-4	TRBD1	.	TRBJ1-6	TGTGCCAGCAGCATCGGGACAGGGCGGATCAATTCACCCCTCCACTTT	CASSIGTGRINSPLHF
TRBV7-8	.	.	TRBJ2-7	TGTGCCAGCAGCACCAACGCGGGCGCACACTACGAGCAGTACTTC	CASSTNAGAHYEQYF
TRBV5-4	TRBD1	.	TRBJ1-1	TGTGCCAGCAGCCTGGGTTCGTTGTCGCAGGGGGCGGACGAAGCTTTCTTT	CASSLGSLSQGADEAFF
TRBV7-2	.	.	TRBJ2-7	TGTGCCAGCAGCTTACTGGTAGGGGGCTACGAGCAGTACTTC	CASSLLVGGYEQYF
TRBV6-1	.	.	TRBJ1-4	TGTGCCAGCAGTTTTACAGGTGCAACTAATGAAAAACTGTTTTTT	CASSFTGATNEKLFF
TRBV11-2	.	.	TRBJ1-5	TGTGCCAGCAGCTTATACGGAGGTAGGGGGTATAGCAATCAGCCCCAGCATTTT	CASSLYGGRGYSNQPQHF
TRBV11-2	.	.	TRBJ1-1	TGTGCCAGCAGCATTTTGGGACAGAACACTGAAGCTTTCTTT	CASSILGQNTEAFF
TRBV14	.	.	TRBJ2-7	TGTGCCAGCAGCCTTTGGGGGCGGGGGCCCTCCTACGAGCAGTACTTC	CASSLWGRGPSYEQYF
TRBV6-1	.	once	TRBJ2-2	TGTGCCAGCAGTGATCGCAGGGGCGGTGGCGGGGAGCTGTTTTTT	CASSDRRGGGGELFF
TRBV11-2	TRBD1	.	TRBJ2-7	TGTGCCAGCAGCTTAGCGACAGGGGGTGGTTACGAGCAGTACTTC	CASSLATGGGYEQYF
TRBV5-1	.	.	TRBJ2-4	TGCGCCAGCAGCTTGCCAGGGACACAAAACAGTCAGTACTTC	CASSLPGTQNSQYF
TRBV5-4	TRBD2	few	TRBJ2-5	TGTGCCAGCAGCTTGGCGGCTAGCGGGGGGGCTCGAGAGACCCAGTACTTC	CASSLAASGGARETQYF
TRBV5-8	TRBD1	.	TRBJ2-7	TGTGCCAGCAGCCTCGGGACAGGGGAGTACGAGCAGTACTTC	CASSLGTGEYEQYF
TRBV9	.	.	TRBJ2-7	TGTGCCAGCAGCCTAGGGAACGGGGTTGAATACGAGCAGTACTTC	CASSLGNGVEYEQYF
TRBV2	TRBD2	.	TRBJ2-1	TGTGCCAGCAAAAGCGGGAGCTCCTACAATGAGCAGTTCTTC	CASKSGSSYNEQFF
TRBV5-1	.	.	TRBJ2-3	TGCGCCAGCCAGACAGGGCAAACGGGAGGCACAGATACGCAGTATTTT	CASQTGQTGGTDTQYF
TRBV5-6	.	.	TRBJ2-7	TGTGCCAGCAGCTTAGGGGCTGACGGAAGCTCCTACGAGCAGTACTTC	CASSLGADGSSYEQYF
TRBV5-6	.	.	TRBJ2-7	TGTGCCAGCAGCTTGAACCACTTAGGACTTTACGACGAGCAGTACTTC	CASSLNHLGLYDEQYF
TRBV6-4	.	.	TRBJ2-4	TGTGCCAGCAGTGCCGACAAATTAGTTCAGTACTTC	CASSADKLVQYF
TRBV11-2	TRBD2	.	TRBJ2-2	TGTGCCAGCAGCTTAGTAGGGACTAGCGAGGGGGAGCTGTTTTTT	CASSLVGTSEGELFF
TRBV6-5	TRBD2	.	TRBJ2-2	TGTGCCAGCAGTTTAGCGGGAGCTAGGGAGCTGTTTTTT	CASSLAGARELFF
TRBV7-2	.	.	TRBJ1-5	TGTGCCAGCAGCTTATCCCCCGGGTTGAACAAGCCCCAGCATTTT	CASSLSPGLNKPQHF
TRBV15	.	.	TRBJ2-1	TGTGCCACCAGCAGAGGGGGGGCGGGGGCGACCTACAATGAGCAGTTCTTC	CATSRGGAGATYNEQFF
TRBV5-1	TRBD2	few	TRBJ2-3	TGCGCCAGCAGCCCATCTAGCGGGAGGGCCGTACAAGATACGCAGTATTTT	CASSPSSGRAVQDTQYF
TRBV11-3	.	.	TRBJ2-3	TGTGCCAGCAGCTTACTCCCGGATACGCAGTATTTT	CASSLLPDTQYF
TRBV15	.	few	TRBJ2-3	TGTGCCACCCGGGCGGGGTTGGACACAGATACGCAGTATTTT	CATRAGLDTDTQYF
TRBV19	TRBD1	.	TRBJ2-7	TGTGCCAGTAGAGGACAGGGACAGACCTACGAGCAGTACTTC	CASRGQGQTYEQYF
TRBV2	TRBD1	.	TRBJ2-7	TGTGCCAGCAGCCAACACGACAGGGTCCACGAGCAGTACTTC	CASSQHDRVHEQYF